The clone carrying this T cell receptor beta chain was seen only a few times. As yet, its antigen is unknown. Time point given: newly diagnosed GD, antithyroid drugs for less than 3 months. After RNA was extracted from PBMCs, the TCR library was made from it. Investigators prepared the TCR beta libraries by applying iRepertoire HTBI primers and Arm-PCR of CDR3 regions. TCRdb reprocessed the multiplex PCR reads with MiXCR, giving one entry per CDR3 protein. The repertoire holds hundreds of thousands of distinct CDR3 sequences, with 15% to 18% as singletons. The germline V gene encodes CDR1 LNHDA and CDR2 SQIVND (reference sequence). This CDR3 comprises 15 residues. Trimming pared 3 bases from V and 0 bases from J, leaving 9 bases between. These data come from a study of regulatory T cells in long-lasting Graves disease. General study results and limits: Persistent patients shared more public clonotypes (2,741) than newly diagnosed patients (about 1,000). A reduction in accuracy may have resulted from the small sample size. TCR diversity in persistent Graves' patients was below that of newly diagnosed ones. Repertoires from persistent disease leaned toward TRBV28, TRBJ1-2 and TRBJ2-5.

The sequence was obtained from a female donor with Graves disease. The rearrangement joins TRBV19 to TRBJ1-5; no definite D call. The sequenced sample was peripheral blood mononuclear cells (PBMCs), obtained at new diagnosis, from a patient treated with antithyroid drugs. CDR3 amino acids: CASSIWGSSNQPQHF. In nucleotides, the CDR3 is TGTGCCAGTAGTATTTGGGGTTCTAGCAATCAGCCCCAGCATTTT.